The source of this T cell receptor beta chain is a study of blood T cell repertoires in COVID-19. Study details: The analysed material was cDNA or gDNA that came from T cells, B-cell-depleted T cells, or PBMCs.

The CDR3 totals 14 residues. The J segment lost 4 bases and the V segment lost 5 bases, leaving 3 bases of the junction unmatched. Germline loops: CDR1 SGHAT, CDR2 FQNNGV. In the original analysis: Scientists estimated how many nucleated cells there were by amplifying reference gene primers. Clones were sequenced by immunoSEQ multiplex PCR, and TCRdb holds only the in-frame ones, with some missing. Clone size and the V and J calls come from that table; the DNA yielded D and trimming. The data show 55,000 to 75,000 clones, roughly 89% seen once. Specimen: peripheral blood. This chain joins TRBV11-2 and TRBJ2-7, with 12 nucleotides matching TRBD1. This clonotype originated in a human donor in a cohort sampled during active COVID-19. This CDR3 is CASSPGQGAYEQYF. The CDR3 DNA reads TGTGCCAGCAGCCCGGGACAGGGGGCTTACGAGCAGTACTTC. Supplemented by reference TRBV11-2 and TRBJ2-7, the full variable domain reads EAGVAQSPRYKIIEKRQSVAFWCNPISGHATLYWYQQILGQGPKLLIQFQNNGVVDDSQLPKDRFSAERLKGVDSTLKIQPAKLEDSAVYLCASSPGQGAYEQYFGPGTRLTVT.